The next 16 T cell receptor beta chains were all read from a single sample in a study of blood T cell repertoires in COVID-19. TCRdb's table, derived via immunoSEQ multiplex PCR, lists solely in-frame clones and lacks some. There are 80,000 to 95,000 clones in the sample; over 80% occur only once, and roughly 32% lies in the top ten. The sequencing input was peripheral blood. The receptors originated from a woman older than 75 with active or convalescent COVID-19.

This clone was counted between two and nine times. V and J are TRBV12-5 and TRBJ2-1, with 8 bases that match TRBD1. The ends lost 0 bases at V and 10 bases at J; junction bases unmatched: 5. The V gene's germline CDR1 is LGHNT and CDR2 FRNRAP. The CDR3 has 14 residues. CDR3 sequence (DNA): TGTGCTAGTGGTTTGGTCCCCGGGACAGGCGAGCAGTTCTTC. Translated, it gives CASGLVPGTGEQFF. Together with reference TRBV12-5 and TRBJ2-1, the CDR3 gives the full variable domain: DARVTQTPRHKVTEMGQEVTMRCQPILGHNTVFWYRQTMMQGLELLAYFRNRAPLDDSGMPKDRFSAEMPDATLATLKIQPSEPRDSAVYFCASGLVPGTGEQFFGPGTRLTVL.

V usage is TRBV11-2 and J usage is TRBJ2-1; 7 nucleotides line up with TRBD2. V was pared by 6 bases and J by 0 bases, with 2 bases of the junction left unmatched. The germline CDR1 and CDR2 sequences are SGHAT and FQNNGV. The CDR3 is 14 residues long. The CDR3 spells CASRGGSSYNEQFF. CDR3 nucleotides: TGTGCCAGCAGGGGCGGGAGCTCCTACAATGAGCAGTTCTTC.

V usage is TRBV19 and J usage is TRBJ1-1; 8 nucleotides line up with TRBD1. Germline V gene data show CDR1 as LNHDA and CDR2 as SQIVND (reference sequence). The CDR3 runs to 13 residues. The junction had 9 bases not matched to a gene; V was cut back by 5 bases and J by 10 bases. The CDR3 sequence is CASSFGQGEGAFF. In nucleotides, the CDR3 is TGTGCCAGTAGTTTCGGACAGGGTGAGGGAGCTTTCTTT. The variable domain in full, completed from reference TRBV19 and TRBJ1-1, reads DGGITQSPKYLFRKEGQNVTLSCEQNLNHDAMYWYRQDPGQGLRLIYYSQIVNDFQKGDIAEGYSVSREKKESFPLTVTSAQKNPTAFYLCASSFGQGEGAFFGQGTRLTVV.

This clone was detected only a few times. J is TRBJ2-5 and V is TRBV6-5; D is unclear. Trimming cost V 6 bases and J 3 bases, with 11 bases left between them. Germline V gene lookup returns CDR1 MNHEY and CDR2 SVGAGI. The CDR3 loop spans 13 amino acids. The CDR3 is CASSSPREETQYF. The CDR3 coding sequence is TGTGCCAGCAGCTCCCCTAGAGAAGAGACCCAGTACTTC.

The chain employs TRBV7-8 and TRBJ1-5; perhaps TRBD1 as D (5 bases). CDR1 is SGHVS and CDR2 is FQNEAQ in the germline V gene. There are 14 residues in the CDR3. Trimming cost V 5 bases and J 5 bases, with 13 bases left between them. In nucleotides, the CDR3 is TGTGCCAGCAGCCCCCGGGGGTTATATCAGCCCCAGCATTTT. Translated, it gives CASSPRGLYQPQHF.

The J gene is TRBJ2-3, the V gene TRBV3-1 (or the pseudogene TRBV3-2); D uncertain. The CDR3 has 14 amino acids. Germline V gives CDR1 LGHDT, CDR2 YNNKEL (reference sequence). V shed 2 bases and J shed 6 bases, with 12 bases lying between them. In DNA, the CDR3 is TGTGCCAGCAGCCAAATAGTAGCAACCGATACGCAGTATTTT. Its protein product is CASSQIVATDTQYF.

This chain links TRBV19 with TRBJ1-4; TRBD1 matches 11 bases. This CDR3 spans 16 amino acids. Trimming at V came to 8 bases and at J to 7 bases, leaving 12 bases not matched to a gene. Germline CDR1 LNHDA, CDR2 SQIVND (reference sequence). CDR3 residues: CASFGQGASVFEKLFF. CDR3 bases: TGTGCCAGTTTCGGACAGGGGGCTTCAGTTTTTGAAAAACTGTTTTTT.

The chain links TRBV4-3 to TRBJ1-6; no clear D. CDR1 is LGHNA and CDR2 is YSLEER in the germline V gene. Trimming removed 0 bases at V and 8 bases at J, with 8 bases between. The CDR3 covers 14 residues. The CDR3 sequence: CASSQDRTDSPLHF. The CDR3 bases are TGCGCCAGCAGCCAAGACCGTACGGATTCACCCCTCCACTTT.

The V and J genes are TRBV5-1 and TRBJ2-1; TRBD2 matches 9 bases. Germline-derived CDR1 and CDR2 are SGHRS and YFSETQ. The CDR3 is 18 amino acids. V shed 1 base, J shed 0 bases, and the junction held 8 bases outside the gene matches. The CDR3 reads CASSLTAGGPSSYNEQFF. The CDR3 bases are TGCGCCAGCAGCTTGACAGCGGGAGGCCCTAGCTCCTACAATGAGCAGTTCTTC.

The chain uses TRBV5-1 and TRBJ2-3, with D possibly being TRBD2 (5 bases). This CDR3 region has 15 residues. Germline-derived CDR1 and CDR2 are SGHRS and YFSETQ. V lost 4 bases and J 3 bases, leaving 15 bases between the germline ends. CDR3 sequence (DNA): TGCGCCAGCAGCCCAGTTCGGGGTAGTACAGATACGCAGTATTTT. Its translation: CASSPVRGSTDTQYF.

The rearrangement links TRBV7-2 to TRBJ1-1; TRBD1 matches 8 bases. CDR1 is SGHTA and CDR2 is FQGNSA in the germline V gene. V shed 4 bases, J shed 11 bases, and the junction held 9 bases outside the gene matches. This CDR3 comprises 13 residues. The DNA for the CDR3 is TGTGCCAGCAGCTCCTCGCAGGGGGCGATGGCTTTCTTT. Its protein product is CASSSSQGAMAFF.

This clone was seen more than once but under ten times. The chain employs TRBV19 and TRBJ2-7, with D perhaps matching TRBD2 (6 bases). The V and J ends lost 4 bases and 2 bases respectively, with 12 bases between them. In germline, CDR1 is LNHDA, CDR2 SQIVND (reference sequence). This CDR3 is 14 amino acids long. The CDR3 DNA reads TGTGCCAGTAGTACCGGGACTCGCACCTACGAGCAGTACTTC. It translates to CASSTGTRTYEQYF.

The chain recombines TRBV19 with TRBJ2-4; the match to TRBD2 covers 7 bases. Germline lookup yields CDR1 LNHDA and CDR2 SQIVND (reference sequence). The V segment lost 4 bases and the J segment 9 bases; nucleotides outside the gene matches: 3. The CDR3 spans 12 residues. The CDR3 here is CASSTGGPIQYF. The CDR3 bases are TGTGCCAGTAGTACGGGGGGACCCATTCAGTACTTC.

This rearrangement joins TRBV3-1 (or the pseudogene TRBV3-2) to TRBJ1-5; 8 bases fit TRBD1. Germline V gene sequence: CDR1 LGHDT, CDR2 YNNKEL (reference sequence). The CDR3 covers 14 residues. V shed 4 bases and J 7 bases; nucleotides not matched to a gene: 6. The CDR3 DNA reads as TGTGCCAGCAGCCGACAGGGGTCTATACAGCCCCAGCATTTT. Translated: CASSRQGSIQPQHF.

The chain carries TRBV11-3 and TRBJ2-3; tentative D call: TRBD1 (5 bases). The V end was cut by 5 bases, the J end by 3 bases, with 15 bases between. This CDR3 spans 15 amino acids. Germline V gene sequence: CDR1 SGHNT, CDR2 YENEEA. CDR3 residues: CASSPALDTTDTQYF. CDR3 bases: TGTGCCAGCAGCCCCGCCCTGGACACTACAGATACGCAGTATTTT.

The chain uses TRBV11-2 and TRBJ1-1; 7 nucleotides line up with TRBD1. CDR1 and CDR2 from the germline V gene are SGHAT and FQNNGV. The CDR3 runs to 15 residues. The junction had 8 bases not matched to a gene; V was cut back by 3 bases and J by 4 bases. The CDR3 bases are TGTGCCAGCAGCTTTGTTGGCAGGGGGACCACTGAAGCTTTCTTT. This translates into CASSFVGRGTTEAFF.